These 9 T cell receptor beta chains originate from one sample sequenced in a study of graft-versus-host responses after intestinal transplantation. The method was immunoSEQ multiplex PCR; TCRdb's version includes in-frame clones alone and lacks a portion of them. The sample holds about 4,500 clones, more than 70% seen once. The starting material, graft tissue, was processed to release intraepithelial and lamina propria lymphocytes. Sequenced material: ileum tissue, taken around 340 days after intestinal transplantation. Receptors originate from a human patient who received an intestinal transplant, so some T cells may come from the graft donor.

The V gene is TRBV28, the J gene TRBJ2-4; 8 bases align to TRBD1. V shed 3 bases, J shed 1 base, and the junction held 11 bases outside the gene matches. CDR1 and CDR2 (germline): MDHEN, SYDVKM. The CDR3 loop spans 18 amino acids. CDR3 amino acids: CASSLVGTGGLAKNIQYF. The CDR3 DNA sequence: TGTGCCAGCAGTTTGGTAGGAACAGGGGGTCTCGCCAAAAACATTCAGTACTTC.

Only a few counts were recorded for this clone. V gene TRBV11-1 combines with J gene TRBJ2-7; TRBD1 agrees at 7 bases. CDR1 and CDR2 from the germline V gene are SGHAT and FQDESV (reference sequence). Trimming at V came to 2 bases and at J to 0 bases, leaving 4 bases not matched to a gene. This CDR3 comprises 15 residues. The DNA of the CDR3 is TGTGCCAGCAGCTTAAAGGGGGCAATCTCCTACGAGCAGTACTTC. Translation gives CASSLKGAISYEQYF.

The V gene is TRBV9, the J gene TRBJ2-3; D is perhaps TRBD2 (5 bases). Germline values: CDR1 SGDLS, CDR2 YYNGEE. Trimming stripped 5 bases from V and 8 bases from J, with 12 bases between. This CDR3 comprises 12 residues. The CDR3 region is CASSSYRGTQYF. As DNA, the CDR3 is TGTGCCAGCAGTAGTTATCGGGGTACGCAGTATTTT.

The rearrangement joins TRBV5-6 to TRBJ2-5, with D possibly being TRBD2 (6 bases). V lost 0 bases and J lost 3, with 15 bases in between. Germline CDR1 reads SGHDT; CDR2 reads YYEEEE. CDR3 length equals 16 residues. The CDR3 nucleotides are TGTGCCAGCAGCTTGGGGGCGGGACTCCGCAAAGAGACCCAGTACTTC. Amino acid sequence: CASSLGAGLRKETQYF.

With respect to this clone: This sample includes further DNA sequences coding for the same CDR3. The genes are TRBV30 and TRBJ2-4; TRBD2 matches 8 bases. The germline V gene has CDR1 GTSNPN and CDR2 SVGIG (reference sequence). The CDR3 has 13 amino acids. V lost 4 bases and J lost 10; bases outside the gene matches: 9. The CDR3 nucleotides read TGTGCCTGGACCACCTCGGGGGGGAATATTCAGTACTTC. Its translation is CAWTTSGGNIQYF.

The DNA for the CDR3 is TGCAGCGTCCGCGGGACGGAGGGCTACACCTTC. It codes for CSVRGTEGYTF. This rearrangement joins TRBV29-1 to TRBJ1-2, with TRBD1 as a possible D gene (5 bases). Trimming left V 6 bases short and J 8 bases short, with 13 bases between. Germline assignment: CDR1 SQVTM and CDR2 ANQGSEA. CDR3 length: 11 amino acids.

The chain couples TRBV9 to TRBJ2-7; D unclear. The V end was cut by 0 bases, the J end by 3 bases, with 7 bases between. Per the germline V gene, CDR1 is SGDLS and CDR2 is YYNGEE. The CDR3 spans 13 residues. CDR3 sequence: CASSVGDNYEQYF. Written as DNA, the CDR3 is TGTGCCAGCAGCGTAGGTGACAACTACGAGCAGTACTTC.

The CDR3 reads CASRRRENTEAFF. The CDR3 DNA sequence: TGTGCCAGCAGACGGAGAGAGAACACTGAAGCTTTCTTT. The chain employs TRBV28 and TRBJ1-1; D gene unclear. The CDR3 length is 13 residues. V lost 6 bases, J lost 1 base, and 9 bases lay in between. Germline lookup yields CDR1 MDHEN and CDR2 SYDVKM.

This chain links TRBV6-5 with TRBJ1-1, with TRBD1 matching over 11 bases. The CDR3 contains 12 residues. Unmatched junction bases numbered 1, after V lost 6 bases and J lost 7 bases. Germline V gene data show CDR1 as MNHEY and CDR2 as SVGAGI. The CDR3 reads CASRDRGREAFF. In DNA form, the CDR3 reads TGTGCCAGCAGGGACAGGGGGCGTGAAGCTTTCTTT.